This is a list of T cell receptor beta chains from one sample in a study of HIV-infected children after antiretroviral therapy interruption. One entry per CDR3 protein results from TCRdb running MiXCR on the 3' RACE reads. The sample includes around 50,000 distinct CDR3 sequences, 3.5% to 5% seen only once; the top ten take 0.7%. Sequencing was performed on CD45RA+ CD4+ T cells from PBMCs, pooled from several time points, taken from a donor given antiretroviral therapy, either interrupted or continuous. These receptors were collected from a pool of human donors with HIV. The CDR3 runs from the conserved cysteine through the conserved F or W. Each record gives: clone size, J gene, V gene, D gene, CDR3 DNA, CDR3 protein. A D gene is named only where the DNA matches it firmly. Part of the rows lack a size; the others show once, few, many or a class for expanded clones.

many | TRBJ2-5 | TRBV3-1 | NA | TGTGCCAGCAGCCCCTATCGAAGGGGGGGGAGCCAAGAGACCCAGTACTTC | CASSPYRRGGSQETQYF
many | TRBJ2-7 | TRBV6-6 | NA | TGTGCCAGCGCCCAGGGGCGAAGCTCCTACGAGCAGTACTTC | CASAQGRSSYEQYF
few | TRBJ2-7 | TRBV5-4 | TRBD1 | TGTGCCAGCAGCGAGAAACAGGGGGCGGCCTACGAGCAGTACTTC | CASSEKQGAAYEQYF
many | TRBJ2-7 | TRBV12-3/TRBV12-4 | NA | TGTGCCAGCAGCACACAGGGCCCAATATACGAGCAGTACTTC | CASSTQGPIYEQYF
many | TRBJ1-1 | TRBV2 | TRBD1 | TGTGCCAGCGTTCGAGGGGGCCTAACCAAGGGGAACACTGAAGCTTTCTTT | CASVRGGLTKGNTEAFF
NA | TRBJ2-3 | TRBV12-3/TRBV12-4 | TRBD2 | TGTGCCAGCAGACAAACTATCCTAGCGGGCCCAGATACGCAGTATTTT | CASRQTILAGPDTQYF
many | TRBJ2-7 | TRBV19 | TRBD2 | TGTGCCAGTAGTAGCGGGGGTTACTCCGAGCAGTACTTC | CASSSGGYSEQYF
many | TRBJ2-1 | TRBV4-2 | NA | TGTGCCAGCAGCCAGCAGGACTTGGCGGGGTACAATGAGCAGTTCTTC | CASSQQDLAGYNEQFF
many | TRBJ1-5 | TRBV20-1 | TRBD1 | TGCAGTGCTAGAGACCCAGTCAGGGGGTCGTCGGGGCCCCAGCATTTT | CSARDPVRGSSGPQHF
many | TRBJ2-3 | TRBV29-1 | TRBD2 | TGCAGCGTTGAATTGGGAGCGGGGGACACAGATACGCAGTATTTT | CSVELGAGDTDTQYF
NA | TRBJ1-4 | TRBV20-1 | NA | TGCAGTGCTAGAGATGGCGCACTAGAAAAACTGTTTTTT | CSARDGALEKLFF
many | TRBJ2-5 | TRBV20-1 | NA | TGCAGTGCTAGCCCCCAGCAAGAGACCCAGTACTTC | CSASPQQETQYF
many | TRBJ2-7 | TRBV6-6 | TRBD1 | TGTGCCAGCAGTCGGGGGACAGGGGGATCAGGGGAGCAGTACTTC | CASSRGTGGSGEQYF
many | TRBJ2-2 | TRBV5-1 | NA | TGCGCCAGCAGCTGGGCCAGCAACACCGGGGAGCTGTTTTTT | CASSWASNTGELFF
many | TRBJ1-2 | TRBV6-1 | NA | TGTGCCAGCAGCCAAACGACGCCCAATGGCTACACCTTC | CASSQTTPNGYTF
many | TRBJ2-7 | TRBV18 | NA | TGTGCCAGCTCCGCAGGATCAAACCCCTACGAGCAGTACTTC | CASSAGSNPYEQYF
many | TRBJ2-3 | TRBV28 | TRBD1 | TGTGCCAGCAGTATGCATGTGGGACAGGCCCCAGATACGCAGTATTTT | CASSMHVGQAPDTQYF
many | TRBJ1-2 | TRBV7-2 | NA | TGTGCCAGCAGCTTAGTTGGGTCAGCTAACTATGGCTACACCTTC | CASSLVGSANYGYTF
many | TRBJ2-1 | TRBV7-2 | NA | TGTGCCAGCAGCAACCAGACACCAAATGAGCAGTTCTTC | CASSNQTPNEQFF
many | TRBJ2-5 | TRBV20-1 | NA | TGCAGTGCTAGTGGGCCGGAGGGCGAGACCCAGTACTTC | CSASGPEGETQYF
many | TRBJ1-2 | TRBV6-6 | NA | TGTGCCAGCAGTCCCCTTGGGCAAGGTGGCTACACCTTC | CASSPLGQGGYTF
many | TRBJ2-3 | TRBV11-2 | NA | TGTGCCAGCAGCCTTGACCAGGGAAGCACAGATACGCAGTATTTT | CASSLDQGSTDTQYF
many | TRBJ1-4 | TRBV4-2 | NA | TGTGCCAGCAGCCAAGATCGGGGGACTTCCAACGAAAGATTATTTTTC | CASSQDRGTSNERLFF
many | TRBJ2-5 | TRBV20-1 | NA | TGCAGTGCCCCGAGTGTGGGGAGGCAAGAGACCCAGTACTTC | CSAPSVGRQETQYF
NA | TRBJ2-7 | TRBV9 | NA | TGTGCCAGCAGCCGTAGCCGAGATACCTACGAGCAGTACTTC | CASSRSRDTYEQYF
medium-sized | TRBJ2-7 | TRBV6-2/TRBV6-3 | NA | TGTGCCAGCATGAATGGCAGGGGCTCTCTACGCTCTCGCGAGCAGTACTTC | CASMNGRGSLRSREQYF
many | TRBJ1-6 | TRBV12-3/TRBV12-4 | TRBD1 | TGTGCCAGCAGGGATCAGACAGGGGGTAATTCACCCCTCCACTTT | CASRDQTGGNSPLHF
many | TRBJ2-7 | TRBV6-1 | NA | TGTGCCAGCATCAAAGGGACAACTTACGAGCAGTACTTC | CASIKGTTYEQYF
many | TRBJ2-3 | TRBV7-2 | NA | TGTGCCAGCAGCGTCGCCGAGAGGGGGTATTTAGATACGCAGTATTTT | CASSVAERGYLDTQYF
many | TRBJ1-5 | TRBV7-2 | TRBD1 | TGTGCCAGCAGCCGCGAGGGGGCCGGACAGCCCCAGCATTTT | CASSREGAGQPQHF
NA | TRBJ2-3 | TRBV5-8 | NA | TGTGCCAGCAGCTTGGGGCAGCGGTCGGCCACAGATACGCAGTATTTT | CASSLGQRSATDTQYF
many | TRBJ1-1 | TRBV3-1 | NA | TGTGCCAGCAGCCAGACGGCTAACACTGAAGCTTTCTTT | CASSQTANTEAFF
many | TRBJ2-7 | TRBV12-3/TRBV12-4 | TRBD1 | TGTGCCAGCAGTCCAGGGACAGGGTTGTCCTACGAGCAGTACTTC | CASSPGTGLSYEQYF
many | TRBJ1-1 | TRBV27 | NA | TGTGCCAGCAGTCCCCAGGGAAATCCTGAAGCTTTCTTT | CASSPQGNPEAFF
many | TRBJ1-2 | TRBV5-6 | NA | TGTGCCAGCACTATCGCTTGGGGGGGCGAAGCTAACTATGGCTACACCTTC | CASTIAWGGEANYGYTF